This T cell receptor (beta chain) was observed in a study of cytomegalovirus exposure and HLA in healthy donors. Unmatched junction bases numbered 16, after V lost 2 bases and J lost 13 bases. The CDR3 covers 16 residues. Germline CDR1 SGHNT, CDR2 YENEEA. Vbeta (60) and Jbeta (13) primers were used in the PCR. Libraries were prepared by immunoSEQ multiplex PCR; TCRdb keeps only in-frame clonotypes and omits some of them. The sample has about 140,000 clones; the top ten hold 2% to 2.5%. The V gene is TRBV11-3, the J gene TRBJ2-1, with 8 bases fitting TRBD2. The source of this sequence is a woman in her late teens or twenties in good health and CMV-seronegative. Sequencing used PBMCs. CDR3 protein: CASSLSGSGGTGSQFF. For the CDR3, the DNA is TGTGCCAGCAGCTTATCCGGTTCGGGAGGGACGGGGTCTCAGTTCTTC.